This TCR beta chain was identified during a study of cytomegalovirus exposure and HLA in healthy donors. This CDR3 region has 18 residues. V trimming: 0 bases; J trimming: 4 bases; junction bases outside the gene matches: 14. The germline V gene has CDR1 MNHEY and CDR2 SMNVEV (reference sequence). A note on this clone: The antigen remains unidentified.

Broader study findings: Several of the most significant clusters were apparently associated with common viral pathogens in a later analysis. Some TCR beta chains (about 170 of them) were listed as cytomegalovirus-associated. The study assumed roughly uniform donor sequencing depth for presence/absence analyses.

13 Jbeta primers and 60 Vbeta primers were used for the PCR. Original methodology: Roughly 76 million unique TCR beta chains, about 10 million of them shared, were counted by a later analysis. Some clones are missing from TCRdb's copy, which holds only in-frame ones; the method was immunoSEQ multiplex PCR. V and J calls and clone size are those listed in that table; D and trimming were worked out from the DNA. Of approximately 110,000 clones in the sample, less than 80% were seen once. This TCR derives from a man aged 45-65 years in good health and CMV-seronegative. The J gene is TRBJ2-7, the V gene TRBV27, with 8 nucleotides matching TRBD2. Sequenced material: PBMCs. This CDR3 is CASSLSSSSGGLFYEQYF. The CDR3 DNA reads TGTGCCAGCAGTTTATCATCCTCCTCGGGGGGGTTGTTTTACGAGCAGTACTTC.